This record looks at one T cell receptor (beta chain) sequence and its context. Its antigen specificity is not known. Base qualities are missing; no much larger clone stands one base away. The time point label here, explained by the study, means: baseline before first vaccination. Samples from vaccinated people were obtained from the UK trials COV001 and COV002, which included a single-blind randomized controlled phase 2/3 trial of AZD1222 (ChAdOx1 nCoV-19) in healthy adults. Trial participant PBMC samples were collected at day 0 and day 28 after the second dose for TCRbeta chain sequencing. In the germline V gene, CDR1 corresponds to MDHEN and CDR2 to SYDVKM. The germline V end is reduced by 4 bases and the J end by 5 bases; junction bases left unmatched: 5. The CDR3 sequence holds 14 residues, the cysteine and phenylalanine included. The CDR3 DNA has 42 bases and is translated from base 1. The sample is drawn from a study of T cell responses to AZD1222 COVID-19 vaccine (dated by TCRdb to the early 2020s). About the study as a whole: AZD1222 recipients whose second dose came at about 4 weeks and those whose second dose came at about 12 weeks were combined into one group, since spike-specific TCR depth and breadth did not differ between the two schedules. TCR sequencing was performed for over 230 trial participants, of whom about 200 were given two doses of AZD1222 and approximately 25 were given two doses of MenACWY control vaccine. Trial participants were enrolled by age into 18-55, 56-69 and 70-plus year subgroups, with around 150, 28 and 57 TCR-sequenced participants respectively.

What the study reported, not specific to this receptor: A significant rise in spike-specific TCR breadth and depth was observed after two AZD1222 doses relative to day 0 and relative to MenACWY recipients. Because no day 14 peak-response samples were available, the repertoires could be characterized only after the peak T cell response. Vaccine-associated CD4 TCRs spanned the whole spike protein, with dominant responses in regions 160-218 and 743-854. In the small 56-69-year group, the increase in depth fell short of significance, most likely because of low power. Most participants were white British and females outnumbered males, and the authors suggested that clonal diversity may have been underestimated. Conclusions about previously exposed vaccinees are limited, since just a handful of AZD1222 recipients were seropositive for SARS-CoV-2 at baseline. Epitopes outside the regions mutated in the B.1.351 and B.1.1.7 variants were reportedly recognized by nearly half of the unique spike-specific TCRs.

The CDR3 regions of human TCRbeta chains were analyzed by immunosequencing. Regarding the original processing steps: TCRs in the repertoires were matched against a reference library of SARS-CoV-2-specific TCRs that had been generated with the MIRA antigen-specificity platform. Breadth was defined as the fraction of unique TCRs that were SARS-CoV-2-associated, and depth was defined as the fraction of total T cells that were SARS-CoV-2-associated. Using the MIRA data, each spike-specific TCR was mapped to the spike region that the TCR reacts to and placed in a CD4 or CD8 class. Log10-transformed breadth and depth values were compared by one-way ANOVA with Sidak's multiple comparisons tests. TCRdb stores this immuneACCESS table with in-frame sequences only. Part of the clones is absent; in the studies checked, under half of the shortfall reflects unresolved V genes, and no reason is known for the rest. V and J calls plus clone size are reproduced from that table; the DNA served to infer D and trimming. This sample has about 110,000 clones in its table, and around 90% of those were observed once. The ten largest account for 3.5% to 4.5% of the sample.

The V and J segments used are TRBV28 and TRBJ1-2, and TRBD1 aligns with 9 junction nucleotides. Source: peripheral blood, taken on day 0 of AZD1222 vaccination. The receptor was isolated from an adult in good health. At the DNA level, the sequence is TGTGCCAGCAGTTCCGGGACAGGGAAATATGGCTACACCTTC. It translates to CASSSGTGKYGYTF.